This T cell receptor (beta chain) derives from a study of CD8 T cells in ankylosing spondylitis (dated by TCRdb to between 2016 and 2019). General notes on the study: The study profiled T cell receptor beta repertoires in healthy donors and ankylosing spondylitis patients to find disease-linked TCR variants. The whole study cohort included over a hundred healthy donors and 25 or so ankylosing spondylitis patients. Samples of peripheral blood were taken, and for ankylosing spondylitis patients, synovial fluid was collected as well. What the work shows at the level of the full study, not this receptor alone: Significant enrichment of the disease-linked clones was reported in matched synovial fluid samples from ankylosing spondylitis patients. Some of the motif variants had been reported before in the synovial fluid and blood of reactive arthritis patients, a finding that suggests common disease-initiation mechanisms. A TCR beta motif made up of fewer than 10 highly homologous amino acid variants appeared to be characteristic of blood from ankylosing spondylitis patients. In peripheral blood, the disease-linked clones were found at relatively low frequencies and had a CD8+ phenotype.

Data came from an Illumina HiSeq 2500. TCR beta libraries were prepared by quantitative 5'-RACE with molecular barcodes. Per the authors' processing: To identify disease-linked TCR variants, a new computational method was used, one built on a probabilistic model of VDJ rearrangement. TCRdb applied fastp at Q25 and MiXCR to the public reads, then kept only in-frame beta chains. Rows with one shared CDR3 protein collapse into an entry with the most common genes and DNA. TCRdb, not the original authors, processed these V and J calls. Across this sample there are about 340,000 distinct CDR3 sequences, with roughly 15% seen only once. The biggest ten clones account for roughly 1.1% of the sample. This clonotype was found a few times. Its antigen has not been determined. Base qualities are missing; no much larger clone stands one base away. CDR1 DFQATT and CDR2 SNEGSKA were looked up in the germline V gene (reference sequence). V is shortened by 0 bases, J by 1 base, and the region joining them spans 9 bases. The CDR3 goes from the cysteine to the phenylalanine over 14 residues. The CDR3 DNA has 42 bases and is translated from base 1.

The origin of this receptor is a male donor with ankylosing spondylitis or in good health (not recorded which). The specimen was blood, either unsorted or a sorted T cell fraction (not recorded which). The V and J segments used are TRBV20-1 and TRBJ2-5; too little of a D gene remains to name it. CDR3 reads: CSARDVGSQETQYF. The DNA is TGCAGTGCTAGAGATGTGGGTTCCCAAGAGACCCAGTACTTC.